These 14 T cell receptor beta chains originate from one sample sequenced in a study of CXCR3-negative and CXCR3-positive naive CD8 T cells. The TRB cDNA libraries were prepared by 5' RACE with UMI labels. From its re-call of the 5' RACE reads, TCRdb lists each CDR3 protein once, without DNA. The table lists 50,000 to 75,000 distinct CDR3 sequences. Sequencing was carried out using naive CXCR3- CD8+ T cells from blood. Subset given: CD45RO-CCR7+CD27+CD95- naive CD8+ T cells lacking CXCR3 (TNR3-). The receptors come from a human donor in good health. Some clones in this sample may be carry-over from other donors' samples.

This chain uses TRBV28 with TRBJ2-7; TCRdb selects TRBD2, and the lack of DNA leaves this call unchecked. Germline V lookup: CDR1 MDHEN, CDR2 SYDVKM. CDR3 size: 17 residues. CDR3 protein: CASSLPIVQSALFEQYF.

CDR3 protein: CASSQLGTASTDTQYF. The chain employs TRBV2 and TRBJ2-3; TCRdb indicates TRBD1, and absent DNA this call remains unverified. CDR3 size: 16 residues. Per germline, CDR1 SNHLY and CDR2 FYNNEI. The full variable domain, with the rest looked up from reference TRBV2 and TRBJ2-3, is EPEVTQTPSHQVTQMGQEVILRCVPISNHLYFYWYRQILGQKVEFLVSFYNNEISEKSEIFDDQFSVERPDGSNFTLKIRSTKLEDSAMYFCASSQLGTASTDTQYFGPGTRLTVL.

J is TRBJ2-7 and V is TRBV29-1; no DNA is available, so the TRBD1 call from TCRdb remains unchecked. The length of the CDR3 is 15 residues. CDR1 SQVTM and CDR2 ANQGSEA come from the germline V gene. The CDR3: CSVEGVGTGTHEQYF.

This sequence joins TRBV4-3 and TRBJ2-7; TCRdb outputs TRBD2, but without DNA this stays unchecked. Germline values: CDR1 LGHNA, CDR2 YSLEER. The CDR3 has 15 amino acids. This chain's CDR3 is CASSQDNKRAYEQYF.

This chain links TRBV7-8 with TRBJ2-2; TCRdb gives TRBD2 as the D gene, but with no DNA this cannot be confirmed. The CDR3 extends over 16 amino acids. Germline V gives CDR1 SGHVS, CDR2 FQNEAQ. CDR3 protein: CASSDWTSGGPGELFF.

J is TRBJ2-7 and V is TRBV12-3 or TRBV12-4; with no DNA, the TCRdb D assignment of TRBD1 cannot be verified. This CDR3 region has 14 residues. The CDR3: CASMPGDKTYEQYF.

This chain joins TRBV12-3 or TRBV12-4 and TRBJ1-1; TCRdb's assignment of TRBD1 cannot be checked, as there is no DNA. The length of the CDR3 is 16 residues. CDR3 amino acids: CASSFALQGVALEAFF.

V and J are TRBV12-1 and TRBJ2-1; the TRBD2 assignment by TCRdb is unverifiable without DNA. TRBV12-1 corresponds to a pseudogene. The CDR3 is 17 amino acids. This chain's CDR3 is CASSPPGASGGANEQFF.

This sequence joins TRBV20-1 and TRBJ2-1; the D gene TCRdb calls, TRBD2, cannot be checked with no DNA. The CDR3 runs to 12 residues. Germline values: CDR1 DFQATT, CDR2 SNEGSKA (reference sequence). The CDR3 loop is CSASTRVGEQFF.

The chain carries TRBV10-3 and TRBJ2-7. Germline CDR1 is ENHRY and CDR2 is SYGVKD. CDR3 length: 14 residues. This chain's CDR3 is CAISEGKSSYEQYF.

V and J are TRBV5-1 and TRBJ2-3; TCRdb's assignment of TRBD2 cannot be checked, as there is no DNA. The germline CDR1 and CDR2 sequences are SGHRS and YFSETQ. This CDR3 region has 15 residues. The CDR3 loop reads CASSLRGAGEDTQYF.

V gene TRBV7-9 combines with J gene TRBJ2-1. Germline-derived CDR1 and CDR2 are SEHNR and FQNEAQ (reference sequence). The CDR3 extends over 16 amino acids. The CDR3 loop is CASSSLLGRFDNEQFF. Variable domain in full (rest from reference TRBV7-9 and TRBJ2-1): DTGVSQNPRHKITKRGQNVTFRCDPISEHNRLYWYRQTLGQGPEFLTYFQNEAQLEKSRLLSDRFSAERPKGSFSTLEIQRTEQGDSAMYLCASSSLLGRFDNEQFFGPGTRLTVL.

The J gene is TRBJ1-1, the V gene TRBV18; TCRdb indicates TRBD1, and absent DNA this call remains unverified. Germline loops: CDR1 KGHSH, CDR2 LQKENI. This CDR3 has 16 amino acids. The CDR3 is CASSPPRGDRGTEAFF.

V is TRBV4-3 and J is TRBJ2-3; TCRdb gives TRBD2 as the D gene, but with no DNA this cannot be confirmed. The V gene's germline CDR1 is LGHNA and CDR2 YSLEER. The length of the CDR3 is 17 residues. Here the CDR3 reads CASSHDRLGKPTDTQYF.